The 14 T cell receptor beta chains presented below share a single source sample, sequenced in a study of radiotherapy plus CTLA-4 blockade in lung cancer. Generated by immunoSEQ multiplex PCR, the TCRdb table keeps only in-frame clones and is missing some. This sample carries 55,000 or so clones, around 80% of them seen once, and the ten largest clones take over 6%. This sample comprised peripheral blood, obtained from a patient treated with radiotherapy plus ipilimumab. Receptor source: a human donor with non-small cell lung cancer whose response to radiotherapy plus ipilimumab could not be evaluated.

This clone has just a few counts. The CDR3 spells CASRRTGVQDQYF. CDR3 DNA: TGTGCCAGCAGAAGAACAGGCGTCCAAGACCAGTACTTC. The V and J genes are TRBV7-8 and TRBJ2-7, with D maybe TRBD1 (5 bases). Per germline, CDR1 SGHVS and CDR2 FQNEAQ. The CDR3 spans 13 residues. V shed 6 bases and J shed 10 bases, with 19 bases lying between them.

This chain links TRBV4-1 with TRBJ2-7; 8 bases line up with TRBD2. Germline CDR1 MGHRA, CDR2 YSYEKL. The CDR3 contains 17 residues. V dropped 1 base and J dropped 5; count of bases not matched to a gene: 13. Here the CDR3 DNA reads TGCGCCAGCAGCCAAGTCGTAACCGGGGGGGGGCAGAACGAGCAGTACTTC. It encodes CASSQVVTGGGQNEQYF.

The rearrangement links TRBV30 to TRBJ2-3; 8 nucleotides match TRBD2. Germline lookup yields CDR1 GTSNPN and CDR2 SVGIG (reference sequence). CDR3 size: 13 residues. The trim removed 2 bases at V and 4 bases at J, leaving 2 bases unmatched. In nucleotides, the CDR3 is TGTGCCTGGAGTACCGGGGGGGCAGATACGCAGTATTTT. Amino acids: CAWSTGGADTQYF.

The chain joins TRBV5-4 to TRBJ2-7; 7 positions agree with TRBD2. The CDR3 sequence is 14 residues long. Germline V gives CDR1 SGHNT, CDR2 YYREEE (reference sequence). The V and J ends lost 5 bases and 6 bases, in that order; junction bases with no gene match: 11. CDR3 nucleotide sequence: TGTGCCAGCAGTGGGGAGCGGGGTAGGCGCGAGCAGTACTTC. Translating gives CASSGERGRREQYF.

The chain is built from TRBV6-1 and TRBJ2-7; 7 bases fit TRBD2. CDR3 length equals 14 residues. After removal of 0 bases from V and 3 bases from J, the junction contained 2 bases not matched to a gene. Germline CDR1 and CDR2: MNHNS and SASEGT. CDR3 sequence reads: CASSEAGLVYEQYF. The CDR3 DNA reads as TGTGCCAGCAGTGAAGCTGGACTAGTCTACGAGCAGTACTTC.

This sequence joins TRBV14 and TRBJ1-1; D uncertain. Germline assignment: CDR1 SGHDN and CDR2 FVKESK. The CDR3 extends over 16 amino acids. V was clipped by 1 base and J by 0 bases, with 12 bases between them. CDR3 in amino acids: CASSQVPPGLNTEAFF. The CDR3 bases are TGTGCCAGCAGCCAAGTGCCACCGGGGTTGAACACTGAAGCTTTCTTT. Combining the CDR3 with reference TRBV14 and TRBJ1-1 gives the whole variable domain EAGVTQFPSHSVIEKGQTVTLRCDPISGHDNLYWYRRVMGKEIKFLLHFVKESKQDESGMPNNRFLAERTGGTYSTLKVQPAELEDSGVYFCASSQVPPGLNTEAFFGQGTRLTVV.

This sequence joins TRBV30 and TRBJ1-5; 7 bases map to TRBD1. The CDR3 has 14 amino acids. With 0 bases clipped from V and 10 bases from J, the junction kept 9 bases outside the gene matches. Germline V gene lookup returns CDR1 GTSNPN and CDR2 SVGIG (reference sequence). The CDR3 coding sequence is TGTGCCTGGAGTGTAGGGACAGAGGGCCTACCCCAGCATTTT. Residues: CAWSVGTEGLPQHF.

V and J are TRBV4-3 and TRBJ2-7; possible D gene TRBD2, 6 bases. The V end was cut by 3 bases, the J end by 7 bases, with 25 bases between. The CDR3 covers 17 residues. Per germline, CDR1 LGHNA and CDR2 YSLEER. The CDR3 here is CASSQALADAWRGEQYF. In DNA form, the CDR3 reads TGCGCCAGCAGCCAGGCCCTAGCCGACGCCTGGCGGGGAGAGCAGTACTTC.

This clone was seen just once. The rearrangement uses TRBV19 and TRBJ1-4, with D perhaps TRBD1 (5 bases). CDR3 length: 14 residues. Germline V gene sequence: CDR1 LNHDA, CDR2 SQIVND (reference sequence). The ends were cut back, 6 bases at V and 7 bases at J, with 15 bases in the middle. CDR3 loop: CASREGPRSEKLFF. CDR3 nucleotide sequence: TGTGCCAGTAGGGAGGGACCAAGAAGTGAAAAACTGTTTTTT.

The chain is built from TRBV6-9 and TRBJ2-5, with 7 positions matching TRBD1. The V and J ends lost 0 bases and 3 bases, in that order; junction bases with no gene match: 1. This CDR3 comprises 14 residues. Germline CDR1 reads MNHGY; CDR2 reads SVAAGI. The CDR3: CASSYSGTEETQYF. The CDR3 nucleotides read TGTGCCAGCAGTTATTCCGGGACAGAAGAGACCCAGTACTTC.

The genes are TRBV27 and TRBJ1-5, with D possibly TRBD1 on 5 matching bases. Germline CDR1 and CDR2: MNHEY and SMNVEV (reference sequence). The CDR3 runs to 14 residues. Trimming removed 0 bases from V and 6 bases from J, with 9 bases in between. The CDR3 coding sequence is TGTGCCAGCAGTTTATCTGGGCAGGGTCAGCCCCAGCATTTT. It is translated as CASSLSGQGQPQHF.

V usage is TRBV5-5 and J usage is TRBJ2-7; 7 bases are a match to TRBD1. The CDR3 runs to 15 residues. Trimming removed 4 bases from V and 4 bases from J; junction bases left unmatched: 11. Germline lookup yields CDR1 SGHKS and CDR2 YYEKEE (reference sequence). Here the CDR3 reads CASSPEPGQPYEQYF. The CDR3 DNA sequence: TGTGCCAGCAGCCCAGAACCGGGACAGCCTTACGAGCAGTACTTC.

V usage is TRBV7-7 and J usage is TRBJ2-5, with 10 positions matching TRBD2. The CDR3 runs 14 residues. Germline CDR1 reads SSHAT; CDR2 reads FNYEAQ (reference sequence). The ends lost 5 bases at V and 5 bases at J; junction bases unmatched: 5. The CDR3 loop reads CASSPSGGWETQYF. CDR3 DNA sequence: TGTGCCAGCAGCCCTAGCGGGGGCTGGGAGACCCAGTACTTC.

The chain is built from TRBV11-2 and TRBJ2-7; TRBD1 aligns across 8 bases. V trimming: 5 bases; J trimming: 2 bases; junction bases outside the gene matches: 8. Germline CDR1 is SGHAT and CDR2 is FQNNGV. The CDR3 totals 15 residues. In nucleotides, the CDR3 is TGTGCCAGCAGCCTAGGGGGGACAGGACCCTACGAGCAGTACTTC. This encodes CASSLGGTGPYEQYF. Together with reference TRBV11-2 and TRBJ2-7, the CDR3 gives the full variable domain: EAGVAQSPRYKIIEKRQSVAFWCNPISGHATLYWYQQILGQGPKLLIQFQNNGVVDDSQLPKDRFSAERLKGVDSTLKIQPAKLEDSAVYLCASSLGGTGPYEQYFGPGTRLTVT.